These 27 T cell receptor beta chains came from one sample sequenced in a study of human CD8 memory T cell subsets. Early memory CD8+ T cells that were CCR7+ PD-1+ TIGIT+ with exhausted-like traits constituted the TPEX cells. UMI-labeled 5' RACE was the method by which TCR beta libraries were made. TCRdb reworked the 5' RACE reads into one entry per CDR3 protein, no DNA. Seen in this sample are about 8,800 distinct CDR3 sequences; the ten most common clones hold around 15%. Sequencing was performed on CD8+ T cells from PBMCs. Receptor source: a human donor in good health.

Measured by frequency, this clonotype is medium-sized. The V gene is TRBV20-1, the J gene TRBJ2-2; absent DNA, TCRdb's TRBD1 call cannot be checked. The CDR3 has 13 residues. Germline assignment: CDR1 DFQATT and CDR2 SNEGSKA (reference sequence). The CDR3 protein is CSARHGGTGELFF.

This sequence joins TRBV20-1 and TRBJ2-7; TCRdb's D call, TRBD2, is unchecked because there is no DNA. The CDR3 contains 17 residues. Germline-derived CDR1 and CDR2 are DFQATT and SNEGSKA (reference sequence). This chain's CDR3 is CSARPLRVRREIYEQYF.

V gene TRBV27 combines with J gene TRBJ2-7; absent DNA, TCRdb's TRBD2 call cannot be checked. Germline values: CDR1 MNHEY, CDR2 SMNVEV (reference sequence). The CDR3 consists of 14 residues. The CDR3 sequence: CASSLSLAGDEQYF.

This clonotype is medium-sized (0.01 to 0.1%) by frequency. The gene calls are TRBV7-9 and TRBJ1-6. The CDR3 is 15 amino acids. The germline CDR1 and CDR2 sequences are SEHNR and FQNEAQ (reference sequence). The CDR3 spells CASSEGPTMNSPLHF. The whole variable domain, filled in from reference TRBV7-9 and TRBJ1-6, reads DTGVSQNPRHKITKRGQNVTFRCDPISEHNRLYWYRQTLGQGPEFLTYFQNEAQLEKSRLLSDRFSAERPKGSFSTLEIQRTEQGDSAMYLCASSEGPTMNSPLHFGNGTRLTVT.

V gene TRBV5-4 combines with J gene TRBJ2-1; TCRdb lists TRBD2, though no DNA is available to test this call. Germline assignment: CDR1 SGHNT and CDR2 YYREEE (reference sequence). The CDR3 is 16 residues long. The CDR3 sequence is CASSLATAGGANEQFF.

Frequency places this clonotype as medium-sized. The chain couples TRBV4-3 to TRBJ2-7. The CDR3 has 13 amino acids. CDR1 is LGHNA, CDR2 YSLEER, per germline. The CDR3 loop reads CASSQDRGIEQYF.

The CDR3 reads CASSSINEQFF. The genes are TRBV6-2 or TRBV6-3 and TRBJ2-1. Germline lookup yields CDR1 MNHEY and CDR2 SVGEGT. This CDR3 is 11 amino acids long.

The chain combines TRBV9 with TRBJ2-2; as DNA is missing, the TRBD1 call by TCRdb cannot be tested. Per germline, CDR1 SGDLS and CDR2 YYNGEE. The CDR3 contains 15 residues. The chain's CDR3 is CASSVVGTGFGELFF.

This chain joins TRBV28 and TRBJ1-5; TCRdb indicates TRBD1, and absent DNA this call remains unverified. CDR1 is MDHEN and CDR2 is SYDVKM in the germline V gene. The CDR3 totals 18 residues. The CDR3 sequence: CASSLPLGSGFSNQPQHF.

The chain links TRBV15 to TRBJ2-1; the TRBD1 assignment by TCRdb is unverifiable without DNA. Germline V lookup: CDR1 LNHNV, CDR2 YYDKDF (reference sequence). The CDR3 totals 12 residues. The CDR3 is CAIDRVNNEQFF.

J is TRBJ2-2 and V is TRBV6-5; TCRdb indicates TRBD2, and absent DNA this call remains unverified. The CDR3 is 13 amino acids. Germline V lookup: CDR1 MNHEY, CDR2 SVGAGI. The CDR3 reads CAILAGAGGELFF.

This sequence joins TRBV30 and TRBJ1-1. CDR1 is GTSNPN, CDR2 SVGIG, per germline (reference sequence). The length of the CDR3 is 15 residues. The CDR3 protein is CAWSVGLGGRAEAFF.

The genes are TRBV7-9 and TRBJ1-4. Germline V gives CDR1 SEHNR, CDR2 FQNEAQ (reference sequence). This CDR3 contains 17 residues. The CDR3 protein is CASSPGPPAGRSEKLFF. Together with reference TRBV7-9 and TRBJ1-4, the CDR3 gives the full variable domain: DTGVSQNPRHKITKRGQNVTFRCDPISEHNRLYWYRQTLGQGPEFLTYFQNEAQLEKSRLLSDRFSAERPKGSFSTLEIQRTEQGDSAMYLCASSPGPPAGRSEKLFFGSGTQLSVL.

V and J are TRBV11-2 and TRBJ2-1. The germline CDR1 and CDR2 sequences are SGHAT and FQNNGV. The CDR3 covers 15 residues. CDR3 amino acids: CASSLEDSPYNEQFF.

The CDR3 loop reads CASSRQGSNQPQHF. The rearrangement uses TRBV5-5 and TRBJ1-5; as DNA is missing, the TRBD1 call by TCRdb cannot be tested. Germline lookup yields CDR1 SGHKS and CDR2 YYEKEE (reference sequence). CDR3 length equals 14 residues.

This clonotype shows up as medium-sized (0.01 to 0.1%) by frequency. This CDR3 is CASSFPPPTGGRYGYTF. The genes are TRBV5-6 and TRBJ1-2; TCRdb indicates TRBD1, and absent DNA this call remains unverified. The CDR3 is 17 residues long. The germline V gene has CDR1 SGHDT and CDR2 YYEEEE.

This CDR3 is CASMWGDGELFF. The gene calls are TRBV19 and TRBJ2-2; the D gene TCRdb calls, TRBD2, cannot be checked with no DNA. Germline V gene lookup returns CDR1 LNHDA and CDR2 SQIVND (reference sequence). The CDR3 extends over 12 amino acids.

The rearrangement uses TRBV5-6 and TRBJ2-7; no DNA is available, so the TRBD1 call from TCRdb remains unchecked. This CDR3 region has 14 residues. Germline CDR1 is SGHDT and CDR2 is YYEEEE. CDR3 sequence reads: CASSTRRDPYEQYF.

This chain links TRBV2 with TRBJ2-2; TCRdb's D gene call, TRBD2, goes unchecked for lack of DNA. Germline CDR1 and CDR2: SNHLY and FYNNEI. The CDR3 length is 14 residues. The CDR3: CASSEAGPSGELFF.

The chain combines TRBV7-9 with TRBJ2-1; TCRdb's assignment of TRBD2 cannot be checked, as there is no DNA. The germline gives CDR1 SEHNR, CDR2 FQNEAQ (reference sequence). The CDR3 length is 14 residues. CDR3: CASSSGLAGVEQFF.

The chain employs TRBV5-1 and TRBJ2-5. This CDR3 has 15 amino acids. The germline V gene has CDR1 SGHRS and CDR2 YFSETQ. CDR3: CASSLAVTPQETQYF.

The V and J genes are TRBV6-2 or TRBV6-3 and TRBJ1-1. Looked up from germline, CDR1 is MNHEY and CDR2 is SVGEGT. The CDR3 contains 13 residues. CDR3 region: CASSHSQDPEAFF.

In terms of frequency, this clonotype is medium-sized. The V call is TRBV12-3 or TRBV12-4, the J call TRBJ2-7. This CDR3 spans 13 amino acids. CDR3 loop: CASSLVASYEQYF.

The rearrangement links TRBV11-3 to TRBJ2-5; TCRdb selects TRBD1, and the lack of DNA leaves this call unchecked. Germline V gene sequence: CDR1 SGHNT, CDR2 YENEEA. This CDR3 spans 15 amino acids. CDR3 amino acids: CASSRGTEPQEPQYF.

The rearrangement joins TRBV29-1 to TRBJ1-2. Germline CDR1 is SQVTM and CDR2 is ANQGSEA. CDR3 length: 14 residues. Here the CDR3 reads CSVNLFDGLGGYTF.

The genes are TRBV6-6 and TRBJ2-4; TCRdb's D call, TRBD2, is unchecked because there is no DNA. The CDR3 is 11 amino acids. Germline-derived CDR1 and CDR2 are MNHNY and SVGAGI (reference sequence). CDR3 sequence: CASKSGVIQYF.

The chain uses TRBV7-9 and TRBJ2-3; TCRdb selects TRBD1, and the lack of DNA leaves this call unchecked. Per germline, CDR1 SEHNR and CDR2 FQNEAQ (reference sequence). The CDR3 is 15 residues long. The CDR3 spells CASSFSVGATDTQYF.